This TCR beta chain was captured in a study of shared clonotypes between healthy human individuals. Clones were sequenced by immunoSEQ multiplex PCR, and TCRdb holds only the in-frame ones, with some missing. The table records around 510,000 clones, around 78% of them present only once. The CDR3 length is 14 residues. V lost 3 bases, J lost 2 bases, and 2 bases stayed unmatched. Germline-derived CDR1 and CDR2 are GTSNPN and SVGIG (reference sequence). Material for sequencing was PBMCs. V is TRBV30 and J is TRBJ2-7; 12 bases are a match to TRBD2. The sequence was obtained from a woman in her 40s in good health. Some clones in this sample may be carry-over from other donors' samples. The CDR3 region has the DNA TGTGCCTGGAGGCTAGCGGGAGGGCCCTACGAGCAGTACTTC. Translation: CAWRLAGGPYEQYF.